This T cell receptor beta chain was captured by sequencing in a study of CXCR3-negative and CXCR3-positive naive CD8 T cells. Study-level points and caveats: Much lower diversity was found in memory CD8+ cells, while both naive subsets had comparably high diversity.

The CDR3 extends over 12 amino acids. Germline-derived CDR1 and CDR2 are SNHLY and FYNNEI. Details on this clonotype: Its antigen is not identified.

The TRB cDNA libraries were prepared by 5' RACE with UMI labels. TCRdb re-analyzed the 5' RACE reads; it lists each CDR3 protein once, without DNA. The sample table sets out 8,500 to 10,000 distinct CDR3 sequences. V gene TRBV2 combines with J gene TRBJ2-1; there is no DNA to check the TCRdb D call of TRBD1. This TCR was recovered from a human donor in good health. Some clones in this sample may be carry-over from other donors' samples. Sequencing used naive CXCR3- CD8+ T cells from blood. Subset specified: CD45RO-CCR7+CD27+CD95- naive CD8+ T cells lacking CXCR3 (TNR3-). The CDR3 protein is CASSDLGDEQFF.